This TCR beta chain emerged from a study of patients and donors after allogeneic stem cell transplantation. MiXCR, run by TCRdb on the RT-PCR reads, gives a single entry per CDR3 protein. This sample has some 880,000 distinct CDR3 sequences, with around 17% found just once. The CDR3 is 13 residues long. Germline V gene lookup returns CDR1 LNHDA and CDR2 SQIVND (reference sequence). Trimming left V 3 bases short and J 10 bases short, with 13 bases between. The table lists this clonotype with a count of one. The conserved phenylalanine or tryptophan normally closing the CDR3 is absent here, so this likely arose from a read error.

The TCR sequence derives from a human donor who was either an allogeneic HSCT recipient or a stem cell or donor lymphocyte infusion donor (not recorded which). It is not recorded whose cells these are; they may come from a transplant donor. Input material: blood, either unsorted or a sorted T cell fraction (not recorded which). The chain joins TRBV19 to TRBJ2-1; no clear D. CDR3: CASSIGPTWEQFL. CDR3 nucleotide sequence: TGTGCCAGTAGTATCGGACCGACGTGGGAGCAGTTCCTC.